This TCR beta chain was captured in a study of follicular helper T cells after annual influenza vaccination. In regard to this clone: The antigen is undetermined.

V trimming: 4 bases; J trimming: 1 base; junction bases outside the gene matches: 6. CDR1 is SGDLS and CDR2 is YYNGEE in the germline V gene. There are 15 residues in the CDR3. TCRB sequencing was done at Survey resolution level. Measured with immunoSEQ multiplex PCR; TCRdb has only the in-frame clones, and not every one. The data contain several thousand clones, roughly four fifths of them singletons. The study, taken as a whole, reports: Each annual vaccination recalled recurring oligoclonal ICOS+CD38+ cTfh clonotypes. ICOS+CD38+ cTfh clonality change tracked circulating plasmablast frequency change.

The time point here: 2015-2016 season, 7 days after influenza vaccination. This chain joins TRBV9 and TRBJ1-1; 8 positions agree with TRBD1. The sequencing used CXCR5- memory CD4+ T cells sorted from blood, collected 7 days after influenza vaccination. The sequence derives from an adult who received the influenza vaccine. Written as DNA, the CDR3 is TGTGCCAGCAGCCCTCGACAGGGGCCGAACACTGAAGCTTTCTTT. Translating it yields CASSPRQGPNTEAFF.